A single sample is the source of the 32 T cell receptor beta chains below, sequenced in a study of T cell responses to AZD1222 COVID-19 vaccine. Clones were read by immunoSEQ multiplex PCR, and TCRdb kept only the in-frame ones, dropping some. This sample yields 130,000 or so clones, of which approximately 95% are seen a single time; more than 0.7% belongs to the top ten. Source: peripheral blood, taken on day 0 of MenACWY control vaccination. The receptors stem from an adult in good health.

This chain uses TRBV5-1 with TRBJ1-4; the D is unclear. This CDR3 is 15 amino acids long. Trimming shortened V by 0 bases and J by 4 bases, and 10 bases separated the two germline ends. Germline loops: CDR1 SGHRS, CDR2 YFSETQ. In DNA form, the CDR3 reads TGCGCCAGCAGCTTGGGGGCAGGAGATAATGAAAAACTGTTTTTT. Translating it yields CASSLGAGDNEKLFF.

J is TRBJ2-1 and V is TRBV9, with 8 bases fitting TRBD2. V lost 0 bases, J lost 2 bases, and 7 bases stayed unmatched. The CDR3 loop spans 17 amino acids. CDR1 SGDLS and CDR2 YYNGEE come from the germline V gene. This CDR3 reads CASSVEGSGVPYNEQFF. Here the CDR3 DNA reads TGTGCCAGCAGCGTAGAGGGTAGCGGGGTCCCCTACAATGAGCAGTTCTTC.

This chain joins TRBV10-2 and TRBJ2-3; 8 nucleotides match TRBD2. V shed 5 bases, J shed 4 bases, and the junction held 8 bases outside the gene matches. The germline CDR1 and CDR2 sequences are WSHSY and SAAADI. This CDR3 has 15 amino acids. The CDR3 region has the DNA TGCGCCAGCAGTCCAGATCGACTAGCGTCAGATACGCAGTATTTT. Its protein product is CASSPDRLASDTQYF.

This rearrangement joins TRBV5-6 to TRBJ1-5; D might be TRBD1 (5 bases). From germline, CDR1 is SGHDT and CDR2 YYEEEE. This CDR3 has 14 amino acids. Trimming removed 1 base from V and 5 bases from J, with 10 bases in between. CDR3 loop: CASSLFRADQPQHF. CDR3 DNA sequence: TGTGCCAGCAGCTTGTTCAGGGCGGATCAGCCCCAGCATTTT.

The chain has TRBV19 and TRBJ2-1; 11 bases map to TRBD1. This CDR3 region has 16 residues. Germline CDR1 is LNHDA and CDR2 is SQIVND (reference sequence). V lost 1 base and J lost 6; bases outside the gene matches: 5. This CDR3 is CASSIADRGRRNEQFF. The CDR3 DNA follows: TGTGCCAGTAGTATAGCGGACAGGGGGCGACGCAATGAGCAGTTCTTC.

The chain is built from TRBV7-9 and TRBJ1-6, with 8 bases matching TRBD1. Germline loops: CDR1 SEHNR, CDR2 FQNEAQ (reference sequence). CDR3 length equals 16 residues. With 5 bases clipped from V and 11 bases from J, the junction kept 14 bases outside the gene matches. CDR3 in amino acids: CASSLPGRQGRTPLHF. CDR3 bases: TGTGCCAGCAGCCTACCAGGGAGACAGGGGAGGACACCCCTCCACTTT.

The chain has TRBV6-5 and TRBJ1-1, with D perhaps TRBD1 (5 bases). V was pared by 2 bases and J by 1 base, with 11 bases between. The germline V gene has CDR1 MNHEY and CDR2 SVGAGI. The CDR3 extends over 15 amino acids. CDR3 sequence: CASSYGAGRNTEAFF. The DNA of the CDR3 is TGTGCCAGCAGTTACGGGGCAGGCCGGAACACTGAAGCTTTCTTT.

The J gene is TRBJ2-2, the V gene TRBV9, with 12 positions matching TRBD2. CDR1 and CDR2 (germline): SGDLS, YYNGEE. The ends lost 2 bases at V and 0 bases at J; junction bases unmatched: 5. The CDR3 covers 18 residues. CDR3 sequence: CASSVRTSGAANTGELFF. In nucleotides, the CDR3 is TGTGCCAGCAGCGTGAGGACTAGCGGGGCCGCGAACACCGGGGAGCTGTTTTTT.

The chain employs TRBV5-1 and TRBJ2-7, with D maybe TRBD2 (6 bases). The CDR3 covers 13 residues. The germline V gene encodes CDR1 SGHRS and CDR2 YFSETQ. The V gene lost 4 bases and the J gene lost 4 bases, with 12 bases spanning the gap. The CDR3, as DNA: TGCGCCAGCAGCCGGGACTTGAAATACGAGCAGTACTTC. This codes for CASSRDLKYEQYF.

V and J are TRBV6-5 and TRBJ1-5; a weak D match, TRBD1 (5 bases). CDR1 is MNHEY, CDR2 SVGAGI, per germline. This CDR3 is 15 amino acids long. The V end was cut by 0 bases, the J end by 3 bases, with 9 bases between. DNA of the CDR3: TGTGCCAGCAGTTACTCGGGACGGAACAATCAGCCCCAGCATTTT. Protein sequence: CASSYSGRNNQPQHF.

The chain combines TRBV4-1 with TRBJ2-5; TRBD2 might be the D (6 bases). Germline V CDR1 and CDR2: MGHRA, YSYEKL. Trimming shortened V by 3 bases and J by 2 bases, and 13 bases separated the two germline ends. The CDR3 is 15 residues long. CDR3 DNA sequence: TGCGCCAGCAGCCAGCCCGGGACTCCGCAAGAGACCCAGTACTTC. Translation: CASSQPGTPQETQYF.

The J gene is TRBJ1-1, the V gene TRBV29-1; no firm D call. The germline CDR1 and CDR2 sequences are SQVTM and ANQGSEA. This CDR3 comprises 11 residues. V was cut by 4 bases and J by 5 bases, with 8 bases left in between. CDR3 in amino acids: CSVGFATEAFF. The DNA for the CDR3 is TGCAGCGTTGGTTTTGCAACTGAAGCTTTCTTT.

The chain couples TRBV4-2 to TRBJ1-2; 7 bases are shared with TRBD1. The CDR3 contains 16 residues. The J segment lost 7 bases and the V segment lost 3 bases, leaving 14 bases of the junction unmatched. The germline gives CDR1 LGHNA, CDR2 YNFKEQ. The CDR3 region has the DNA TGTGCCAGCAGCCAGGTGGGCCTTCAGGGGGGAAGTGGCTACACCTTC. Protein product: CASSQVGLQGGSGYTF.

The CDR3 DNA reads TGTGCCAGCAGCTTAGCACGGATAGCTCAGCCCCAGCATTTT. Amino acids: CASSLARIAQPQHF. The gene calls are TRBV7-8 and TRBJ1-5; D is undetermined. The length of the CDR3 is 14 residues. V was trimmed by 0 bases and J by 6 bases, leaving 9 bases between them. Germline V gene sequence: CDR1 SGHVS, CDR2 FQNEAQ.

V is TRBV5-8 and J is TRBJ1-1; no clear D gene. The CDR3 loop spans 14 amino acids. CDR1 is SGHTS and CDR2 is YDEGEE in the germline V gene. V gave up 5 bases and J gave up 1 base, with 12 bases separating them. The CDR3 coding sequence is TGTGCCAGCAGGGTCCGAAACTCGAACACTGAAGCTTTCTTT. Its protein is CASRVRNSNTEAFF.

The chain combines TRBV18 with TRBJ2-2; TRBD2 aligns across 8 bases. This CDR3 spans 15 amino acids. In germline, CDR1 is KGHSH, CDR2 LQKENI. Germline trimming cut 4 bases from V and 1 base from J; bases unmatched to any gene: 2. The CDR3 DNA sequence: TGTGCCAGCTCACTCACTAGCGGGAACACCGGGGAGCTGTTTTTT. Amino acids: CASSLTSGNTGELFF.

The CDR3 region is CATSDAGQGYSGNTIYF. In DNA form, the CDR3 reads TGTGCCACCAGTGATGCAGGACAGGGGTATTCTGGAAACACCATATATTTT. The rearrangement joins TRBV24-1 to TRBJ1-3, with 9 nucleotides matching TRBD1. After removal of 3 bases from V and 1 base from J, the junction contained 6 bases not matched to a gene. Germline V gene data show CDR1 as KGHDR and CDR2 as SFDVKD. The CDR3 contains 17 residues.

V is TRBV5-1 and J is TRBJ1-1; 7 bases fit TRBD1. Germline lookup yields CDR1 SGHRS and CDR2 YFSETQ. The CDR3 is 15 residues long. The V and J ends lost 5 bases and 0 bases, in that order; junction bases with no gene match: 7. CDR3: CASSLRDSMNTEAFF. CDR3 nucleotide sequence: TGCGCCAGCAGTTTACGGGACAGTATGAACACTGAAGCTTTCTTT. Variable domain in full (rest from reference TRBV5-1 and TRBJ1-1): KAGVTQTPRYLIKTRGQQVTLSCSPISGHRSVSWYQQTPGQGLQFLFEYFSETQRNKGNFPGRFSGRQFSNSRSEMNVSTLELGDSALYLCASSLRDSMNTEAFFGQGTRLTVV.

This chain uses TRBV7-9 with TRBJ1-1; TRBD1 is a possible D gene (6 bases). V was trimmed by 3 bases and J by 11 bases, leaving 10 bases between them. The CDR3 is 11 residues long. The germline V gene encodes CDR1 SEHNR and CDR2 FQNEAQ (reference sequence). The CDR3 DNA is TGTGCCAGCAGCTTCGACAGGCTGGCTTTCTTT. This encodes CASSFDRLAFF.

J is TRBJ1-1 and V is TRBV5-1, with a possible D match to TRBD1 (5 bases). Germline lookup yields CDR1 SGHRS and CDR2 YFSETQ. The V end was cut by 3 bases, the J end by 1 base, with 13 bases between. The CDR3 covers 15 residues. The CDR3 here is CASSSGGQRNTEAFF. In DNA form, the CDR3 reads TGCGCCAGCAGCTCGGGAGGACAACGGAACACTGAAGCTTTCTTT.

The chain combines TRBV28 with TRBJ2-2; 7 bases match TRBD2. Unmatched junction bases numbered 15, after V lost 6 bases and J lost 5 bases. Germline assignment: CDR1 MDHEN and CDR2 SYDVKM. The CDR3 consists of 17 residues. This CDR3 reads CASRIMGLSEKTGELFF. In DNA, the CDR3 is TGTGCCAGCAGGATTATGGGACTATCGGAAAAAACCGGGGAGCTGTTTTTT.

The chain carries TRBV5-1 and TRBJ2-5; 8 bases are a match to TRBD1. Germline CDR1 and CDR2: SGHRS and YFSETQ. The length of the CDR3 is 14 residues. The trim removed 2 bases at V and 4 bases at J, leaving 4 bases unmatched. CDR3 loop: CASSFGTGRETQYF. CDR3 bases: TGCGCCAGCAGCTTCGGGACAGGCCGAGAGACCCAGTACTTC. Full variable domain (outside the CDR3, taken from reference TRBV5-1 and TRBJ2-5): KAGVTQTPRYLIKTRGQQVTLSCSPISGHRSVSWYQQTPGQGLQFLFEYFSETQRNKGNFPGRFSGRQFSNSRSEMNVSTLELGDSALYLCASSFGTGRETQYFGPGTRLLVL.

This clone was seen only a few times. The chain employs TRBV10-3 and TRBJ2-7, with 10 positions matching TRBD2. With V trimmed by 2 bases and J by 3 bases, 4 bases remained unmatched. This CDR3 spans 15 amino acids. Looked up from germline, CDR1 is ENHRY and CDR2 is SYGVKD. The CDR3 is CAISEVSSGSYEQYF. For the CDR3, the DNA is TGTGCCATCAGTGAGGTCTCTAGCGGGAGCTACGAGCAGTACTTC.

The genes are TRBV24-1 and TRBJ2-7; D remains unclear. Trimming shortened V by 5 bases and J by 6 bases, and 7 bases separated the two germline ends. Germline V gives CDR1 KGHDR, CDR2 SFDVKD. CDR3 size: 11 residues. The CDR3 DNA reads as TGTGCCACCAGTGCGGGTGGCGAGCAGTACTTC. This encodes CATSAGGEQYF.

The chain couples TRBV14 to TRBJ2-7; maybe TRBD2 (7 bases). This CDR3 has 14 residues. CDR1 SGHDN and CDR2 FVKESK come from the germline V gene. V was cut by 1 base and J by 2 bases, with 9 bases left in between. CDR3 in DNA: TGTGCCAGCAGCCAAGCGCGGGGGCCCTACGAGCAGTACTTC. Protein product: CASSQARGPYEQYF.

Here the CDR3 reads CASSYTSGTHEQYF. Written as DNA, the CDR3 is TGTGCCAGCAGTTATACTAGCGGGACTCACGAGCAGTACTTC. The rearrangement joins TRBV6-5 to TRBJ2-7; TRBD2 agrees at 10 bases. CDR1 MNHEY and CDR2 SVGAGI come from the germline V gene. V lost 3 bases and J lost 5; bases outside the gene matches: 4. The CDR3 contains 14 residues.

The DNA of the CDR3 is TGTGCCAGTAGTATCAAGGCCCTCGGGGGTTCACCCCTCCACTTT. This translates into CASSIKALGGSPLHF. The rearrangement joins TRBV19 to TRBJ1-6; tentative D call: TRBD1 (5 bases). Per germline, CDR1 LNHDA and CDR2 SQIVND (reference sequence). V gave up 3 bases and J gave up 9 bases, with 15 bases separating them. The CDR3 runs 15 residues.

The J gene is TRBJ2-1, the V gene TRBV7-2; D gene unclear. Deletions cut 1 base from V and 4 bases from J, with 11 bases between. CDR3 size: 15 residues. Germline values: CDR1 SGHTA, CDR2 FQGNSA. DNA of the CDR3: TGTGCCAGCAGCTTAGGTGTGACATCGTACAATGAGCAGTTCTTC. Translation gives CASSLGVTSYNEQFF.

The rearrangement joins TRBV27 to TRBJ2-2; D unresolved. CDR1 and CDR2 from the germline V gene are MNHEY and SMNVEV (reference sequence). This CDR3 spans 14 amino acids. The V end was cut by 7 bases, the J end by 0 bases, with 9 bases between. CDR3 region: CASTLGTNTGELFF. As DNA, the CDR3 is TGTGCCAGCACTTTGGGGACGAACACCGGGGAGCTGTTTTTT.

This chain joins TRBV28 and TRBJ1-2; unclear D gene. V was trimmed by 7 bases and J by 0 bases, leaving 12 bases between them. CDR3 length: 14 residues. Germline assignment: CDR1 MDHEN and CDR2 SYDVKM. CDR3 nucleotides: TGTGCCAGCAACACAGAGACTACTAACTATGGCTACACCTTC. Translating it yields CASNTETTNYGYTF.

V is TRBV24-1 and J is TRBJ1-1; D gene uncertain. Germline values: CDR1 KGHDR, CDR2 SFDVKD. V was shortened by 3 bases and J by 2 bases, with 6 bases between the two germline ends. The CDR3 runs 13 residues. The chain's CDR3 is CATSDNSNTEAFF. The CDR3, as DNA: TGTGCCACCAGTGATAACAGTAACACTGAAGCTTTCTTT.

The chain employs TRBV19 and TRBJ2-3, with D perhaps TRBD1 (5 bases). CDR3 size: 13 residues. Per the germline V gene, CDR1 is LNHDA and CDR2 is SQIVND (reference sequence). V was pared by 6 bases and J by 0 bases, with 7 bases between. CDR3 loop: CASRGQSTDTQYF. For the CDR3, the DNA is TGTGCCAGTAGAGGACAAAGCACAGATACGCAGTATTTT.